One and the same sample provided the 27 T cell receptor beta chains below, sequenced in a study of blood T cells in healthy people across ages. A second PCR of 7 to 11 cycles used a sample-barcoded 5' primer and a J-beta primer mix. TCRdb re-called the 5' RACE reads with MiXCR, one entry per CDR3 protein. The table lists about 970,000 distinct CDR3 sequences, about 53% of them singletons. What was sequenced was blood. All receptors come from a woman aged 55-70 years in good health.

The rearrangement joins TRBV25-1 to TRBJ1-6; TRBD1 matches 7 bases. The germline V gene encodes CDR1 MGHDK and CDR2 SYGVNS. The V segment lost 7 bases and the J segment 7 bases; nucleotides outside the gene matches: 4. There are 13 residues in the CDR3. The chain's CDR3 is CASKGTANSPLHF. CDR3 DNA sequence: TGTGCCAGCAAAGGGACAGCCAATTCACCCCTCCACTTT.

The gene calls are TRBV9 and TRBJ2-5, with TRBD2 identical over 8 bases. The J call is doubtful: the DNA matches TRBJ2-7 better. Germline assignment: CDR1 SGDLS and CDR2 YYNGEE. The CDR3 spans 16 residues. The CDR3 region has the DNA TGTGCCAGCAGCGTAGGCCCAGCGGGAGAACTCTACGAGCAGTACTTC. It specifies CASSVGPAGELYEQYF.

The CDR3 sequence: CSARRGTGDKEQYF. The CDR3 DNA reads TGCAGTGCTAGACGGGGGACCGGGGACAAGGAGCAGTACTTC. This chain links TRBV20-1 with TRBJ2-7; D possibly matches TRBD1 or TRBD2 (6 bases each). This CDR3 region has 14 residues. Trimming pared 2 bases from V and 7 bases from J, leaving 18 bases between. Germline-derived CDR1 and CDR2 are DFQATT and SNEGSKA (reference sequence).

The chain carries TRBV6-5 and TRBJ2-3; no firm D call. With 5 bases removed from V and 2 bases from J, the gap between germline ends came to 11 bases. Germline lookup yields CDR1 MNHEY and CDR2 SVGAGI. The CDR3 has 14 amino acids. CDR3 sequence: CASSPRVYTDTQYF. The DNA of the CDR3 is TGTGCCAGCAGTCCTCGGGTCTACACAGATACGCAGTATTTT.

Here the CDR3 reads CASSVARGFEQYF. The CDR3 DNA reads TGTGCCAGCAGTGTTGCCAGGGGTTTCGAGCAGTACTTC. J is TRBJ2-7 and V is TRBV27, with D maybe TRBD1 (6 bases). Germline V gene lookup returns CDR1 MNHEY and CDR2 SMNVEV (reference sequence). V lost 5 bases to trimming and J lost 6 bases, with 14 bases between them. There are 13 residues in the CDR3.

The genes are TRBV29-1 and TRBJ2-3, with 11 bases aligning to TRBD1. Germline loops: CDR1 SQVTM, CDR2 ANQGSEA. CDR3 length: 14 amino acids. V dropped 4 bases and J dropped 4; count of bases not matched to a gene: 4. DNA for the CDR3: TGCAGCGTTGCTCGGACAGGGGGCGCAGATACGCAGTATTTT. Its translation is CSVARTGGADTQYF.

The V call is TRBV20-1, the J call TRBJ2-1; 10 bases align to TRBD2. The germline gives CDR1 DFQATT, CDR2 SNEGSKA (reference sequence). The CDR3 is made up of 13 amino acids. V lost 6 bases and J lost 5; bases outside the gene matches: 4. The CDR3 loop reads CSAGLAVDNEQFF. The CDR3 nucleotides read TGCAGTGCCGGACTAGCGGTAGACAATGAGCAGTTCTTC.

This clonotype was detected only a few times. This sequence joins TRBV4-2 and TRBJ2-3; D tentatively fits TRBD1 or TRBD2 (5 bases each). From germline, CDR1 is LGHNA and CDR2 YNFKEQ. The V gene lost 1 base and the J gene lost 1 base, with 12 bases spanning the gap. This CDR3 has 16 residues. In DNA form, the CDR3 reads TGTGCCAGCAGCCAAGGGAGAGGGGCCGGCACAGATACGCAGTATTTT. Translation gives CASSQGRGAGTDTQYF.

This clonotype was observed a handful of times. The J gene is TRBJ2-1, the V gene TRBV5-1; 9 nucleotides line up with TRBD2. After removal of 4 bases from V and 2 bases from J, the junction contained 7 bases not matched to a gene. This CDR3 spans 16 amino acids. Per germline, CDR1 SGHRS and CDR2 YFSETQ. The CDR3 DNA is TGCGCCAGCAGCGCGGGAGGGACAGCGACCTACAATGAGCAGTTCTTC. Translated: CASSAGGTATYNEQFF.

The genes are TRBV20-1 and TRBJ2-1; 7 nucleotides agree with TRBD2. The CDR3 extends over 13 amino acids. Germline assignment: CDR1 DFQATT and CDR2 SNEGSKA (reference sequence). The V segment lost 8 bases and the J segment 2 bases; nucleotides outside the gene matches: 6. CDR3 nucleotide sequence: TGCAGTAGCCGGGAGGCTACCTACAATGAGCAGTTCTTC. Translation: CSSREATYNEQFF.

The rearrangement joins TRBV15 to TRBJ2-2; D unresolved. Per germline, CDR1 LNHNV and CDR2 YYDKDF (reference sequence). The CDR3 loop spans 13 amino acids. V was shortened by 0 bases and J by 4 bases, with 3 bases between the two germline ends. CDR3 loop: CATSRDRTGELFF. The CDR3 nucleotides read TGTGCCACCAGCAGAGACCGCACCGGGGAGCTGTTTTTT.

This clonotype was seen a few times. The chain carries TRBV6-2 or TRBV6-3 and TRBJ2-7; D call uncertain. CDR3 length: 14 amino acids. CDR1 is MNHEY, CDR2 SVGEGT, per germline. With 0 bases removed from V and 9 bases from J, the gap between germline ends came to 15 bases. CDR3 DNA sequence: TGTGCCAGCAGTTACTCGGCGGCGGCCTGGGGGCAGTACTTC. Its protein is CASSYSAAAWGQYF.

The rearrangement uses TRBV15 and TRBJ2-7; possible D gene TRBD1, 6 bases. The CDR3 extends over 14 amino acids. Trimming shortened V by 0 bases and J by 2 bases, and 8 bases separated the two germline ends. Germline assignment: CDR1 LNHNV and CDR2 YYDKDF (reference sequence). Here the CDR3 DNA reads TGTGCCACCAGCAGAGACAGGGGAGCCTACGAGCAGTACTTC. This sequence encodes CATSRDRGAYEQYF.

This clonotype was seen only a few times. CDR3 amino acids: CSVKRTTGGEQFF. The CDR3, as DNA: TGCAGCGTTAAAAGAACCACCGGGGGTGAGCAGTTCTTC. The gene calls are TRBV29-1 and TRBJ2-1, with D perhaps TRBD2 (6 bases). CDR1 is SQVTM and CDR2 is ANQGSEA in the germline V gene. V lost 5 bases, J lost 9 bases, and 17 bases lay in between. The CDR3 has 13 amino acids.

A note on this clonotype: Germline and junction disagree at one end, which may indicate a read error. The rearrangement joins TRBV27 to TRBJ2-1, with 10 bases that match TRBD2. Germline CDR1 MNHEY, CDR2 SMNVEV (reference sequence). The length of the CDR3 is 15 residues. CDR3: CASRTGLAPVNERFF. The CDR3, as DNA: TGTGCCAGCAGGACGGGACTAGCGCCCGTCAATGAGCGGTTCTTC.

The DNA for the CDR3 is TGCGCCAGCAGCCGGGGTCGGAGGGCCCTTTATAATGAGCAGTTCTTC. Translated: CASSRGRRALYNEQFF. The chain recombines TRBV5-1 with TRBJ2-1, with D perhaps TRBD2 (6 bases). The V gene lost 4 bases and the J gene lost 7 bases, with 21 bases spanning the gap. The CDR3 runs to 16 residues. Germline values: CDR1 SGHRS, CDR2 YFSETQ.

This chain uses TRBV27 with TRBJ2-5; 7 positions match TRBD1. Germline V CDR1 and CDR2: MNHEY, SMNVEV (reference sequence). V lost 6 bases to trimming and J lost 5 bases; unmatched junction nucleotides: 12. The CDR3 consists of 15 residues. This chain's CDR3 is CASSQAHRGRETQYF. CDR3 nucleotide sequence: TGTGCCAGCAGCCAGGCCCACAGGGGACGGGAGACCCAGTACTTC.

The CDR3 is CASSRGPPGANVLTF. CDR3 nucleotides: TGTGCCAGCAGCAGGGGACCACCTGGGGCCAACGTCCTGACTTTC. The chain has TRBV7-2 and TRBJ2-6; D may correspond to TRBD1 or TRBD2 (5 bases each). The CDR3 loop spans 15 amino acids. Germline V gene sequence: CDR1 SGHTA, CDR2 FQGNSA. V lost 5 bases, J lost 2 bases, and 10 bases lay in between.

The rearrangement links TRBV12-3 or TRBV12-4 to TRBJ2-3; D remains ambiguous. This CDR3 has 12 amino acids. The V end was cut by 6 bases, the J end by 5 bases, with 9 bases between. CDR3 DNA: TGTGCCAGCAGGACCCAAGGAGATACGCAGTATTTT. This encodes CASRTQGDTQYF.

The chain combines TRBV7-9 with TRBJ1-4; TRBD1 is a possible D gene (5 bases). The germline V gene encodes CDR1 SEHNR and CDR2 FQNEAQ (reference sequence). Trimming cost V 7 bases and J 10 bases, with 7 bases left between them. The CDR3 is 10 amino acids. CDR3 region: CASTGRKLFF. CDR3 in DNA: TGTGCCAGCACAGGGCGAAAACTGTTTTTT. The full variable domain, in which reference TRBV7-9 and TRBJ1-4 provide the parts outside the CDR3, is DTGVSQNPRHKITKRGQNVTFRCDPISEHNRLYWYRQTLGQGPEFLTYFQNEAQLEKSRLLSDRFSAERPKGSFSTLEIQRTEQGDSAMYLCASTGRKLFFGSGTQLSVL.

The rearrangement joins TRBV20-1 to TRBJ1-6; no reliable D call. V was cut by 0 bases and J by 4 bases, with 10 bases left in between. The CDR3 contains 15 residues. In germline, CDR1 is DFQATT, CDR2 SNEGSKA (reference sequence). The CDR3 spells CSARDGQNYNSPLHF. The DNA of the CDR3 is TGCAGTGCTAGAGATGGGCAGAATTATAATTCACCCCTCCACTTT.

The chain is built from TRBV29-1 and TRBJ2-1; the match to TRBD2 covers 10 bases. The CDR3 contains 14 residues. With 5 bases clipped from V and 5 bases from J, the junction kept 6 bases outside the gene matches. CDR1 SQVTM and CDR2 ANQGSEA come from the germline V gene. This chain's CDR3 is CSVRPSGSNNEQFF. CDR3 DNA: TGCAGCGTTCGTCCTAGCGGGAGTAACAATGAGCAGTTCTTC.

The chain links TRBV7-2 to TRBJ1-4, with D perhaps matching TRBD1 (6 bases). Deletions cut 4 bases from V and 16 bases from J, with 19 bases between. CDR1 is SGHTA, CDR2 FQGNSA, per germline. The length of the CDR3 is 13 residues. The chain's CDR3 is CASSSAETGLPFF. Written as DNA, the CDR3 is TGTGCCAGCAGCTCCGCAGAAACAGGGCTCCCGTTTTTT.

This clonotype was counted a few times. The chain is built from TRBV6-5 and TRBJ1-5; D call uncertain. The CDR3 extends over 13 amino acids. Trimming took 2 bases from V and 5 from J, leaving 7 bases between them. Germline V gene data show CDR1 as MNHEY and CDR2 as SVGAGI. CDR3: CASSYDGDQPQHF. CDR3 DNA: TGTGCCAGCAGTTACGATGGAGATCAGCCCCAGCATTTT.

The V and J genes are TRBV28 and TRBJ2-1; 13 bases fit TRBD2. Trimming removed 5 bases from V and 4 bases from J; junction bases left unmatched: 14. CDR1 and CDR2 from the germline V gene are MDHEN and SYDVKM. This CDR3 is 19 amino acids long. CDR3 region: CASSLGLAGQGLRYNEQFF. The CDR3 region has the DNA TGTGCCAGCAGTCTGGGACTAGCGGGACAGGGGCTTAGATACAATGAGCAGTTCTTC.

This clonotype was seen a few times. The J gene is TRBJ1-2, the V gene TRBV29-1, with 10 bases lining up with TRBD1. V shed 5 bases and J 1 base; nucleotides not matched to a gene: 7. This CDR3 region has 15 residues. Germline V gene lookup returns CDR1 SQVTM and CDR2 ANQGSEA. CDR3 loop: CSVRTGGRNNYGYTF. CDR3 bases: TGCAGCGTTCGGACAGGGGGTCGTAATAACTATGGCTACACCTTC.

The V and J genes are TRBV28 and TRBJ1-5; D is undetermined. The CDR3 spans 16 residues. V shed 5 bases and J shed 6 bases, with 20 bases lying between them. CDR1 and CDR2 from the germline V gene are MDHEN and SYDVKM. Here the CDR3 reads CASSPSNGYRGQPQHF. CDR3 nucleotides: TGTGCCAGCAGTCCCTCCAACGGCTATAGAGGTCAGCCCCAGCATTTT. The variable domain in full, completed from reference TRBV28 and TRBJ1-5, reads DVKVTQSSRYLVKRTGEKVFLECVQDMDHENMFWYRQDPGLGLRLIYFSYDVKMKEKGDIPEGYSVSREKKERFSLILESASTNQTSMYLCASSPSNGYRGQPQHFGDGTRLSIL.